Shown below are 15 T cell receptor beta chains from a single sample sequenced in a study of PD-1 blockade in classical Hodgkin lymphoma. Time point specified: newly diagnosed, previously untreated cHL patient sample. Clones were sequenced by immunoSEQ multiplex PCR, and TCRdb holds only the in-frame ones, with some missing. The repertoire includes some 28,000 clones, more than 85% of them detected once, and around 3.8% sits in the top ten. Sequenced: peripheral blood mononuclear cells (PBMCs). These receptor sequences come from a human donor with classical Hodgkin lymphoma.

The gene calls are TRBV7-2 and TRBJ1-4; perhaps TRBD1 as D (6 bases). V was shortened by 2 bases and J by 4 bases, with 11 bases between the two germline ends. Germline V gene sequence: CDR1 SGHTA, CDR2 FQGNSA. The CDR3 covers 15 residues. CDR3 in DNA: TGTGCCAGCAGCTTACAACGGGGGCTTAATGAAAAACTGTTTTTT. Its translation is CASSLQRGLNEKLFF.

This clone came up once. The chain combines TRBV5-1 with TRBJ1-2; 9 bases line up with TRBD1. CDR3 size: 17 residues. Germline loops: CDR1 SGHRS, CDR2 YFSETQ. J lost 8 bases, V lost 1 base, and 15 bases had no gene match. CDR3 residues: CASSLFASLTGGGGYTF. CDR3 coding DNA: TGCGCCAGCAGCTTGTTCGCCAGCCTGACAGGGGGGGGCGGCTACACCTTC. Filled out from reference TRBV5-1 and TRBJ1-2, the complete variable domain reads KAGVTQTPRYLIKTRGQQVTLSCSPISGHRSVSWYQQTPGQGLQFLFEYFSETQRNKGNFPGRFSGRQFSNSRSEMNVSTLELGDSALYLCASSLFASLTGGGGYTFGSGTRLTVV.

The rearrangement links TRBV10-1 to TRBJ2-3; D is unresolved. V lost 4 bases and J lost 3, with 8 bases in between. Germline-derived CDR1 and CDR2 are WNHNN and SYGVQD (reference sequence). This CDR3 comprises 13 residues. CDR3 DNA sequence: TGCGCCAGCAGTGGCCAGCTTACAGATACGCAGTATTTT. This translates into CASSGQLTDTQYF.

The chain recombines TRBV19 with TRBJ2-1; 9 bases are a match to TRBD2. The CDR3 extends over 16 amino acids. After removal of 5 bases from V and 5 bases from J, the junction contained 10 bases not matched to a gene. CDR1 LNHDA and CDR2 SQIVND come from the germline V gene (reference sequence). The CDR3 DNA follows: TGTGCCAGTAGTGCCCCCGCTAGCGGGGCCAACAATGAGCAGTTCTTC. It is translated as CASSAPASGANNEQFF.

This rearrangement joins TRBV19 to TRBJ2-2, with TRBD2 as a possible D gene (5 bases). The CDR3 consists of 13 residues. The V gene's germline CDR1 is LNHDA and CDR2 SQIVND (reference sequence). Trimming took off 1 base at V and 13 bases at J, with 13 bases between the two ends. CDR3 protein: CASSIGRAAGLFF. The CDR3 DNA follows: TGTGCCAGTAGTATAGGTAGGGCCGCGGGGCTGTTTTTT.

V and J are TRBV6-5 and TRBJ2-1; TRBD2 matches at 13 bases. Germline CDR1 is MNHEY and CDR2 is SVGAGI. V dropped 6 bases and J dropped 9; count of bases not matched to a gene: 5. The CDR3 has 14 amino acids. The CDR3, as DNA: TGTGCCAGCAGCTTCGGGACTAGCGGGACTGAGCAGTTCTTC. This sequence encodes CASSFGTSGTEQFF.

The V and J genes are TRBV10-3 and TRBJ1-5; TRBD1 matches 10 bases. J gave up 4 bases and V 0 bases, and 3 bases lay outside the gene matches. Per germline, CDR1 ENHRY and CDR2 SYGVKD. This CDR3 is built from 16 residues. CDR3 region: CAISESRQGANQPQHF. CDR3 nucleotides: TGTGCCATCAGTGAGTCTCGACAGGGGGCAAATCAGCCCCAGCATTTT.

The chain is built from TRBV4-2 and TRBJ1-6, with TRBD1 as a possible D gene (5 bases). The germline V and J ends were trimmed by 0 bases and 13 bases, with 16 bases remaining between them. CDR1 is LGHNA and CDR2 is YNFKEQ in the germline V gene. The CDR3 has 15 amino acids. CDR3 region: CASSQDFRAGSPLHF. The CDR3 DNA reads as TGTGCCAGCAGCCAAGATTTTAGGGCAGGGTCGCCCCTCCACTTT.

This clone was seen only once. The chain joins TRBV5-1 to TRBJ1-1; TRBD1 aligns across 10 bases. CDR1 is SGHRS, CDR2 YFSETQ, per germline. The CDR3 runs to 15 residues. J was trimmed by 6 bases and V by 0 bases; bases with no gene match: 5. In DNA, the CDR3 is TGCGCCAGCAGCTTGGACGGGACAGGGGTCCCTGAAGCTTTCTTT. It specifies CASSLDGTGVPEAFF.

The rearrangement links TRBV5-1 to TRBJ2-2; D not certain. V was shortened by 0 bases and J by 2 bases, with 8 bases between the two germline ends. Germline assignment: CDR1 SGHRS and CDR2 YFSETQ. The CDR3 is 15 residues long. The CDR3 sequence: CASSLAPTNTGELFF. CDR3 DNA sequence: TGCGCCAGCAGCTTGGCTCCGACTAACACCGGGGAGCTGTTTTTT.

This chain links TRBV30 with TRBJ1-5; D unresolved. This CDR3 contains 14 residues. The V gene's germline CDR1 is GTSNPN and CDR2 SVGIG (reference sequence). Trimming left V 2 bases short and J 4 bases short, with 12 bases between. The CDR3 spells CAWSPLPENQPQHF. In DNA, the CDR3 is TGTGCCTGGAGTCCCTTGCCAGAAAATCAGCCCCAGCATTTT.

The gene calls are TRBV28 and TRBJ2-7; no firm D call. Germline CDR1 is MDHEN and CDR2 is SYDVKM. V dropped 9 bases and J dropped 3 bases, with 9 bases sitting between them. The CDR3 contains 11 residues. The CDR3 reads CASSTGYEQYF. CDR3 nucleotides: TGTGCCAGTAGCACCGGCTACGAGCAGTACTTC.

The rearrangement links TRBV2 to TRBJ2-2; 9 bases agree with TRBD2. The CDR3 has 16 residues. V was pared by 3 bases and J by 1 base, with 3 bases of the junction left unmatched. Germline-derived CDR1 and CDR2 are SNHLY and FYNNEI. Here the CDR3 DNA reads TGTGCCAGCAGTGAGGCGGGAGGGTTGAACACCGGGGAGCTGTTTTTT. This gives the protein CASSEAGGLNTGELFF.

The rearrangement links TRBV19 to TRBJ2-5; unclear D gene. CDR1 and CDR2 (germline): LNHDA, SQIVND (reference sequence). The CDR3 has 13 amino acids. V was trimmed by 3 bases and J by 4 bases, leaving 9 bases between them. The CDR3 spells CASSMGWGETQYF. The CDR3 DNA reads TGTGCCAGTAGTATGGGATGGGGAGAGACCCAGTACTTC.

This chain connects TRBV7-2 to TRBJ2-7; TRBD2 matches at 12 bases. Unmatched junction bases numbered 5, after V lost 6 bases and J lost 5 bases. Germline-derived CDR1 and CDR2 are SGHTA and FQGNSA. The CDR3 consists of 14 residues. The CDR3 DNA reads as TGTGCCAGCAGACTACTAGCGGGAGGTGACGAGCAGTACTTC. This translates into CASRLLAGGDEQYF.